These 13 T cell receptor beta chains share one sample of origin, sequenced in a study of cytomegalovirus exposure and HLA in healthy donors. The PCR had 60 Vbeta and 13 Jbeta primers. The data were produced by immunoSEQ multiplex PCR, yet TCRdb's version contains in-frame clones alone and is incomplete. The sample shows 100,000 to 150,000 clones, approximately 82% of them seen only once. The sequenced material came from PBMCs. The receptors come from a female donor in good health and CMV-seronegative.

This chain links TRBV7-9 with TRBJ2-3, with TRBD2 identical over 10 bases. Trimming removed 5 bases from V and 0 bases from J; junction bases left unmatched: 5. Germline V gene sequence: CDR1 SEHNR, CDR2 FQNEAQ (reference sequence). This CDR3 contains 16 residues. The CDR3: CASSPPTSGSTDTQYF. The CDR3 DNA reads as TGTGCCAGCAGCCCCCCGACTAGCGGGAGCACAGATACGCAGTATTTT.

This clone was counted once. This chain joins TRBV10-3 and TRBJ2-2, with 11 bases that match TRBD2. Germline CDR1 ENHRY, CDR2 SYGVKD. V dropped 6 bases and J dropped 3; count of bases not matched to a gene: 6. The CDR3 length is 16 residues. Here the CDR3 DNA reads TGTGCCATCAGGGACCCGGGACTAGCGGACACCGGGGAGCTGTTTTTT. This codes for CAIRDPGLADTGELFF.

The chain uses TRBV5-4 and TRBJ2-1, with D possibly TRBD2 on 7 matching bases. The CDR3 consists of 18 residues. V was cut by 2 bases and J by 7 bases, with 25 bases left in between. Germline loops: CDR1 SGHNT, CDR2 YYREEE (reference sequence). CDR3 bases: TGTGCCAGCAGCTTCGGGGGGCTAAGTTCCTGGGCGGGGAATGAGCAGTTCTTC. Its protein product is CASSFGGLSSWAGNEQFF.

The chain joins TRBV7-2 to TRBJ2-3, with 12 bases that match TRBD2. This CDR3 spans 16 amino acids. The germline V gene encodes CDR1 SGHTA and CDR2 FQGNSA. J was trimmed by 3 bases and V by 3 bases; bases with no gene match: 4. CDR3 sequence (DNA): TGTGCCAGCAGCTTGACTAGCGGGAGACGAACAGATACGCAGTATTTT. Protein sequence: CASSLTSGRRTDTQYF.

The CDR3 sequence: CASSQRSTNEKLFF. The CDR3 region has the DNA TGTGCCAGCAGTCAGAGGTCAACTAATGAAAAACTGTTTTTT. The chain carries TRBV6-5 and TRBJ1-4; D uncertain. The CDR3 spans 14 residues. The V gene lost 5 bases and the J gene lost 0 bases, with 7 bases spanning the gap. Per germline, CDR1 MNHEY and CDR2 SVGAGI.

This chain connects TRBV10-3 to TRBJ2-7; possible D gene TRBD2, 6 bases. The germline V and J ends were trimmed by 2 bases and 2 bases, with 10 bases remaining between them. The CDR3 sequence is 14 residues long. Germline CDR1 ENHRY, CDR2 SYGVKD. CDR3 DNA: TGTGCCATCAGTGAGCGCGGGAATACCTACGAGCAGTACTTC. Its protein product is CAISERGNTYEQYF.

The V and J genes are TRBV28 and TRBJ1-4, with 8 bases that match TRBD1. CDR1 is MDHEN and CDR2 is SYDVKM in the germline V gene. The CDR3 has 15 residues. V dropped 5 bases and J dropped 7; count of bases not matched to a gene: 9. CDR3 bases: TGTGCCAGCAGTCCATGGCAGGGGGCGGTTGAAAAACTGTTTTTT. Amino acid sequence: CASSPWQGAVEKLFF.

Worth noting for this clone: The identical CDR3 is also encoded by other nucleotide sequences in the sample. The rearrangement joins TRBV18 to TRBJ2-7; tentative D call: TRBD1 (6 bases). Germline lookup yields CDR1 KGHSH and CDR2 LQKENI. The CDR3 is 15 amino acids. V lost 2 bases to trimming and J lost 0 bases, with 11 bases between them. CDR3 protein: CASSPRQGSSYEQYF. The CDR3 DNA reads as TGTGCCAGCTCACCAAGGCAGGGGAGCTCCTACGAGCAGTACTTC.

The CDR3 sequence is CASSPTGDSNQPQHF. CDR3 in DNA: TGCGCCAGCAGCCCAACAGGGGATAGCAATCAGCCCCAGCATTTT. V gene TRBV4-1 combines with J gene TRBJ1-5, with 7 nucleotides matching TRBD1. J lost 0 bases, V lost 4 bases, and 3 bases had no gene match. The CDR3 length is 15 residues. Germline V lookup: CDR1 MGHRA, CDR2 YSYEKL.

The rearrangement joins TRBV7-3 to TRBJ2-1, with 8 bases that match TRBD1. V lost 5 bases and J lost 8; bases outside the gene matches: 11. The CDR3 sequence is 15 residues long. Germline V gene lookup returns CDR1 SGHTA and CDR2 FQGTGA. The CDR3 nucleotides read TGTGCCAGCAGCACCCGACAGGGGCCCCGGGATGAGCAGTTCTTC. Translated: CASSTRQGPRDEQFF.

The chain uses TRBV18 and TRBJ2-1, with 7 bases that match TRBD2. This CDR3 comprises 15 residues. J was trimmed by 5 bases and V by 3 bases; bases with no gene match: 7. Germline V gene sequence: CDR1 KGHSH, CDR2 LQKENI. DNA of the CDR3: TGTGCCAGCTCACCGCCAAGCGGGACCGACAATGAGCAGTTCTTC. Amino acids: CASSPPSGTDNEQFF. Full variable domain (missing parts from reference TRBV18 and TRBJ2-1): NAGVMQNPRHLVRRRGQEARLRCSPMKGHSHVYWYRQLPEEGLKFMVYLQKENIIDESGMPKERFSAEFPKEGPSILRIQQVVRGDSAAYFCASSPPSGTDNEQFFGPGTRLTVL.

The V call is TRBV11-2, the J call TRBJ2-2; D may be TRBD2 (5 bases). The CDR3 sequence is 15 residues long. Trimming stripped 1 base from V and 2 bases from J, with 8 bases between. Germline V gene lookup returns CDR1 SGHAT and CDR2 FQNNGV. The CDR3 spells CASSLGRVNTGELFF. The CDR3 bases are TGTGCCAGCAGCTTAGGGCGGGTCAACACCGGGGAGCTGTTTTTT.

This chain joins TRBV9 and TRBJ2-3; D is possibly TRBD1 (7 bases). CDR1 is SGDLS and CDR2 is YYNGEE in the germline V gene. The CDR3 is 18 residues long. V was pared by 4 bases and J by 3 bases, with 24 bases between. The CDR3 nucleotides read TGTGCCAGCAGCCCCGCGGGAACGGGACAGCGACGAACAGATACGCAGTATTTT. Protein sequence: CASSPAGTGQRRTDTQYF.